Below are 12 T cell receptor beta chains sequenced from a single sample in a study of blood T cell repertoires in COVID-19. The data were produced by immunoSEQ multiplex PCR, yet TCRdb's version contains in-frame clones alone and is incomplete. This repertoire shows 110,000 to 150,000 clones, approximately 78% found once; its top ten account for approximately 6%. Source material: PBMCs or T cells enriched from blood (not recorded which). Source of these receptors: a woman aged 50 to 60 who had recovered from COVID-19.

The genes are TRBV30 and TRBJ2-7; D perhaps matches TRBD2 (5 bases). V lost 0 bases, J lost 6 bases, and 9 bases lay in between. The CDR3 totals 12 residues. Germline lookup yields CDR1 GTSNPN and CDR2 SVGIG (reference sequence). CDR3 bases: TGTGCCTGGAGTGTACAAGGAGGCGAGCAGTACTTC. This gives the protein CAWSVQGGEQYF.

This rearrangement joins TRBV2 to TRBJ1-4; possible D gene TRBD1, 5 bases. Per germline, CDR1 SNHLY and CDR2 FYNNEI. Trimming removed 7 bases at V and 4 bases at J, with 16 bases between. This CDR3 has 15 amino acids. DNA for the CDR3: TGTGCCAGCACCACCCCGGACAAGGATAATGAAAAACTGTTTTTT. It translates to CASTTPDKDNEKLFF. The complete variable domain, with remaining parts taken from reference TRBV2 and TRBJ1-4, reads EPEVTQTPSHQVTQMGQEVILRCVPISNHLYFYWYRQILGQKVEFLVSFYNNEISEKSEIFDDQFSVERPDGSNFTLKIRSTKLEDSAMYFCASTTPDKDNEKLFFGSGTQLSVL.

V and J are TRBV5-6 and TRBJ1-3, with D possibly TRBD1 on 6 matching bases. The CDR3 has 14 residues. From germline, CDR1 is SGHDT and CDR2 YYEEEE. Trimming stripped 0 bases from V and 4 bases from J, with 8 bases between. The CDR3 bases are TGTGCCAGCAGCTTGGCAGGGGAAGGAAACACCATATATTTT. This encodes CASSLAGEGNTIYF. Using reference TRBV5-6 and TRBJ1-3 for the parts outside the CDR3, the full variable domain is DAGVTQSPTHLIKTRGQQVTLRCSPKSGHDTVSWYQQALGQGPQFIFQYYEEEERQRGNFPDRFSGHQFPNYSSELNVNALLLGDSALYLCASSLAGEGNTIYFGEGSWLTVV.

This chain joins TRBV19 and TRBJ1-5; 9 bases are shared with TRBD1. The J segment lost 7 bases and the V segment lost 4 bases, leaving 11 bases of the junction unmatched. The CDR3 has 16 residues. The germline V gene has CDR1 LNHDA and CDR2 SQIVND (reference sequence). The chain's CDR3 is CASSKQGQGVMQPQHF. CDR3 sequence (DNA): TGTGCCAGTAGTAAGCAGGGACAGGGTGTAATGCAGCCCCAGCATTTT.

The chain links TRBV7-9 to TRBJ1-1; a possible D gene is TRBD1 (5 bases). V lost 3 bases and J 1 base, leaving 6 bases between the germline ends. The CDR3 runs to 13 residues. CDR1 SEHNR and CDR2 FQNEAQ come from the germline V gene (reference sequence). Here the CDR3 DNA reads TGTGCCAGCAGCTTGACAGAGAACACTGAAGCTTTCTTT. Translation gives CASSLTENTEAFF.

This rearrangement joins TRBV30 to TRBJ1-3; D remains unclear. This CDR3 spans 16 amino acids. The germline V and J ends were trimmed by 0 bases and 7 bases, with 19 bases remaining between them. Germline CDR1 and CDR2: GTSNPN and SVGIG (reference sequence). The CDR3 sequence is CAWSVTRWSARNTIYF. The CDR3 DNA reads TGTGCCTGGAGTGTAACTAGGTGGAGCGCCCGGAACACCATATATTTT. The variable domain in full, with the rest retrieved from reference TRBV30 and TRBJ1-3, is SQTIHQWPATLVQPVGSPLSLECTVEGTSNPNLYWYRQAAGRGLQLLFYSVGIGQISSEVPQNLSASRPQDRQFILSSKKLLLSDSGFYLCAWSVTRWSARNTIYFGEGSWLTVV.

The chain recombines TRBV25-1 with TRBJ2-1; D is unclear. Germline values: CDR1 MGHDK, CDR2 SYGVNS. The germline V and J ends were trimmed by 10 bases and 0 bases, with 7 bases remaining between them. This CDR3 has 12 amino acids. CDR3 nucleotide sequence: TGTGCCACCGAGAGCTCCTACAATGAGCAGTTCTTC. Its protein product is CATESSYNEQFF.

In its sample, this clone was seen a few times. J is TRBJ1-1 and V is TRBV6-4; a weak D match, TRBD1 (5 bases). The CDR3 totals 14 residues. Trimming stripped 2 bases from V and 5 bases from J, with 12 bases between. Germline assignment: CDR1 MRHNA and CDR2 SNTAGT. The CDR3 sequence is CASSDHGKGTEAFF. Here the CDR3 DNA reads TGTGCCAGCAGTGACCACGGAAAGGGGACTGAAGCTTTCTTT.

V is TRBV5-1 and J is TRBJ2-5, with TRBD2 identical over 7 bases. The CDR3 covers 14 residues. Germline values: CDR1 SGHRS, CDR2 YFSETQ. V trimming: 5 bases; J trimming: 5 bases; junction bases outside the gene matches: 9. CDR3 sequence (DNA): TGCGCCAGCAGTACGACCGGGGGGTCGGAGACCCAGTACTTC. Encoded protein: CASSTTGGSETQYF.

The CDR3: CSVETGGTDTQYF. The CDR3 DNA follows: TGCAGCGTTGAAACAGGGGGGACAGATACGCAGTATTTT. The chain combines TRBV29-1 with TRBJ2-3, with TRBD1 matching 8 bases. From germline, CDR1 is SQVTM and CDR2 ANQGSEA. The CDR3 covers 13 residues. J lost 3 bases, V lost 2 bases, and 1 base had no gene match.

The rearrangement uses TRBV3-1 (or the pseudogene TRBV3-2) and TRBJ1-2, with 9 bases identical to TRBD1. The CDR3 loop spans 16 amino acids. Germline CDR1 LGHDT, CDR2 YNNKEL (reference sequence). V lost 0 bases to trimming and J lost 7 bases; unmatched junction nucleotides: 9. CDR3 nucleotide sequence: TGTGCCAGCAGCCAAGATCGGGAGACAGGGGGATTTGGCTACACCTTC. Translation: CASSQDRETGGFGYTF.

This chain uses TRBV4-1 with TRBJ1-1, with D maybe TRBD1 (6 bases). V was trimmed by 6 bases and J by 5 bases, leaving 13 bases between them. Germline CDR1 MGHRA, CDR2 YSYEKL. CDR3 length: 13 amino acids. CDR3: CASSPTGWTEAFF. The CDR3 DNA reads TGCGCCAGCAGTCCTACAGGGTGGACTGAAGCTTTCTTT.